These 29 T cell receptor beta chains came from one sample sequenced in a study of CD8 T cells in Susac syndrome. Random hexamers were used to reverse transcribe an amount of roughly 0.45 to 1 ug RNA. TCRdb re-called the immunoSEQ multiplex PCR reads through MiXCR, storing one row per CDR3 protein. Here the sample spans over 95,000 distinct CDR3 sequences, approximately 91% being singletons. The specimen sequenced was CD4+ T cells from PBMCs. These receptors originate from a human donor in good health.

The genes are TRBV6-5 and TRBJ1-3, with TRBD1 identical over 8 bases. The CDR3 sequence is 16 residues long. Germline values: CDR1 MNHEY, CDR2 SVGAGI. The V gene end was trimmed by 0 bases and the J gene end by 4 bases; junction bases not matched to a gene: 5. CDR3 sequence (DNA): TGTGCCAGCAGTTACTCTGACAGGGGTTACGGAAACACCATATATTTT. Protein product: CASSYSDRGYGNTIYF.

This rearrangement joins TRBV25-1 to TRBJ1-2; possibly TRBD1 for D (5 bases). The CDR3 runs 12 residues. V was trimmed by 2 bases and J by 13 bases, leaving 14 bases between them. The V gene's germline CDR1 is MGHDK and CDR2 SYGVNS. Here the CDR3 DNA reads TGTGCCAGCAGTGAACCCCAGGGTCGTCCCACCTTC. Residues: CASSEPQGRPTF.

The chain is built from TRBV27 and TRBJ2-1, with 8 bases identical to TRBD1. Germline-derived CDR1 and CDR2 are MNHEY and SMNVEV (reference sequence). J was trimmed by 10 bases and V by 0 bases; bases with no gene match: 5. There are 14 residues in the CDR3. CDR3 loop: CASSLSMGQAEQFF. The CDR3, as DNA: TGTGCCAGCAGTTTATCGATGGGACAGGCAGAGCAGTTCTTC.

J is TRBJ2-1 and V is TRBV19; 7 bases match TRBD2. The CDR3 is 13 amino acids. V was clipped by 4 bases and J by 6 bases; unmatched bases: 3. The germline V gene encodes CDR1 LNHDA and CDR2 SQIVND (reference sequence). CDR3 region: CASSTGTTNEQFF. The CDR3 DNA follows: TGTGCCAGTAGTACAGGGACTACCAATGAGCAGTTCTTC. The complete variable domain, with remaining parts taken from reference TRBV19 and TRBJ2-1, reads DGGITQSPKYLFRKEGQNVTLSCEQNLNHDAMYWYRQDPGQGLRLIYYSQIVNDFQKGDIAEGYSVSREKKESFPLTVTSAQKNPTAFYLCASSTGTTNEQFFGPGTRLTVL.

The chain recombines TRBV6-5 with TRBJ1-1, with D perhaps TRBD1 (5 bases). The CDR3 has 14 residues. Trimming took off 4 bases at V and 4 bases at J, with 13 bases between the two ends. Germline CDR1 reads MNHEY; CDR2 reads SVGAGI. CDR3 sequence: CASSSRGGFTEAFF. In nucleotides, the CDR3 is TGTGCCAGCAGTTCCCGGGGGGGGTTCACTGAAGCTTTCTTT.

This clonotype was seen a single time. V gene TRBV27 combines with J gene TRBJ2-7; D possibly matches TRBD1 or TRBD2 (5 bases each). Trimming left V 2 bases short and J 0 bases short, with 14 bases between. The germline V gene encodes CDR1 MNHEY and CDR2 SMNVEV (reference sequence). CDR3 length: 16 residues. CDR3 amino acids: CASSLRGVALSYEQYF. The CDR3 nucleotides read TGTGCCAGCAGTTTAAGGGGAGTAGCCCTCTCCTACGAGCAGTACTTC.

The chain uses TRBV7-2 and TRBJ2-5; D remains unclear. The CDR3 is made up of 11 amino acids. Trimming pared 7 bases from V and 6 bases from J, leaving 9 bases between. CDR1 is SGHTA, CDR2 FQGNSA, per germline. The CDR3 sequence is CASITMKTQYF. CDR3 DNA: TGTGCCAGCATCACGATGAAGACCCAGTACTTC.

This clonotype turned up a few times. As DNA, the CDR3 is TGCAGCGTTGGAACTGGGACTAGCGGGATCCACGAGCAGTACTTC. Its translation is CSVGTGTSGIHEQYF. The chain is built from TRBV29-1 and TRBJ2-7; 13 bases fit TRBD2. CDR1 is SQVTM and CDR2 is ANQGSEA in the germline V gene. The V segment lost 4 bases and the J segment 5 bases; nucleotides outside the gene matches: 8. CDR3 size: 15 residues.

This clonotype was picked up one time. The chain joins TRBV20-1 to TRBJ2-7; D gene unclear. Trimming took off 4 bases at V and 4 bases at J, with 8 bases between the two ends. This CDR3 is 11 amino acids long. Germline CDR1 reads DFQATT; CDR2 reads SNEGSKA (reference sequence). The CDR3 is CSAKQEYEQYF. DNA of the CDR3: TGCAGTGCTAAGCAGGAGTACGAGCAGTACTTC.

V and J are TRBV7-3 and TRBJ2-1; 9 nucleotides match TRBD1. Germline-derived CDR1 and CDR2 are SGHTA and FQGTGA. The trim removed 3 bases at V and 8 bases at J, leaving 8 bases unmatched. The CDR3 is 15 residues long. The DNA of the CDR3 is TGTGCCAGCAGCTTCCGAGGGACAGGGCTCGATGAGCAGTTCTTC. It is translated as CASSFRGTGLDEQFF.

This clonotype was detected only once. The J gene is TRBJ1-2, the V gene TRBV7-2, with 10 bases that match TRBD1. This CDR3 region has 16 residues. With V trimmed by 5 bases and J by 5 bases, 11 bases remained unmatched. The germline V gene has CDR1 SGHTA and CDR2 FQGNSA. CDR3 sequence reads: CASSLGQGTDYYGYTF. CDR3 coding DNA: TGTGCCAGCAGCCTGGGACAGGGGACCGATTATTATGGCTACACCTTC.

This clonotype showed up just once. V is TRBV9 and J is TRBJ1-3, with 12 positions matching TRBD1. Per the germline V gene, CDR1 is SGDLS and CDR2 is YYNGEE. This CDR3 has 16 amino acids. V lost 4 bases and J lost 7; bases outside the gene matches: 9. DNA of the CDR3: TGTGCCAGCAGCTTGGGGACAGGGGGCGCACAGAACACCATATATTTT. Protein sequence: CASSLGTGGAQNTIYF.

This sequence joins TRBV6-2 or TRBV6-3 and TRBJ2-7; 7 positions agree with TRBD2. V was pared by 5 bases and J by 5 bases, with 12 bases of the junction left unmatched. The germline V gene has CDR1 MNHEY and CDR2 SVGEGT. The CDR3 is made up of 15 amino acids. The CDR3 nucleotides are TGTGCCAGCAGTGACCCGATCGGGGGGTTGGACGAGCAGTACTTC. Residues: CASSDPIGGLDEQYF.

This chain connects TRBV9 to TRBJ2-3; 8 bases are a match to TRBD2. The J segment lost 7 bases and the V segment lost 4 bases, leaving 8 bases of the junction unmatched. Germline CDR1 reads SGDLS; CDR2 reads YYNGEE. The CDR3 loop spans 14 amino acids. CDR3 sequence: CASSLSGTLNTQYF. CDR3 coding DNA: TGTGCCAGCAGCCTTAGCGGGACTTTAAATACGCAGTATTTT.

This clonotype was observed once. CDR3 DNA sequence: TGTGCCAGCAGTTACTCCCTCGGAGGAAATCAGCCCCAGCATTTT. This sequence encodes CASSYSLGGNQPQHF. This chain connects TRBV6-5 to TRBJ1-5; D unclear. The CDR3 covers 15 residues. Germline V gives CDR1 MNHEY, CDR2 SVGAGI. V was trimmed by 0 bases and J by 4 bases, leaving 10 bases between them.

V gene TRBV19 combines with J gene TRBJ2-6, with D uncertain. V dropped 4 bases and J dropped 1 base, with 5 bases sitting between them. The CDR3 totals 14 residues. The germline V gene encodes CDR1 LNHDA and CDR2 SQIVND (reference sequence). The CDR3 here is CASSSLSGANVLTF. CDR3 coding DNA: TGTGCCAGTAGTAGCTTATCTGGGGCCAACGTCCTGACTTTC.

V and J are TRBV29-1 and TRBJ1-4; D not resolved. The germline V gene has CDR1 SQVTM and CDR2 ANQGSEA. V was pared by 6 bases and J by 11 bases, with 22 bases between. The CDR3 has 14 amino acids. The CDR3 region has the DNA TGCAGCGTGAAAGGGCCCGGACCTAACGAGAAACTGTTTTTT. The encoded protein is CSVKGPGPNEKLFF.

The genes are TRBV4-3 and TRBJ1-2; the D is unclear. V gave up 0 bases and J gave up 6 bases, with 17 bases separating them. The CDR3 sequence is 16 residues long. Per the germline V gene, CDR1 is LGHNA and CDR2 is YSLEER. The DNA for the CDR3 is TGCGCCAGCAGCCAAGATCGCGACGGGAGGGCGGATGGCTACACCTTC. Its protein product is CASSQDRDGRADGYTF.

The chain combines TRBV14 with TRBJ1-5, with 8 bases aligning to TRBD1. Trimming cost V 5 bases and J 6 bases; bases outside gene matches: 3. Germline CDR1 is SGHDN and CDR2 is FVKESK. CDR3 size: 13 residues. In DNA form, the CDR3 reads TGTGCCAGCAGCTTTGGACAGGGTCAGCCCCAGCATTTT. Encoded protein: CASSFGQGQPQHF.

V and J are TRBV6-2 or TRBV6-3 and TRBJ2-3; 10 nucleotides line up with TRBD2. CDR3 length: 19 amino acids. Germline CDR1 reads MNHEY; CDR2 reads SVGEGT. V dropped 2 bases and J dropped 3; count of bases not matched to a gene: 14. The CDR3 bases are TGTGCCAGCAGTTACCCCTCTAGCGGGGGCCCGACGGGGACAGATACGCAGTATTTT. Its protein is CASSYPSSGGPTGTDTQYF.

The chain carries TRBV6-2 or TRBV6-3 and TRBJ2-7; maybe TRBD1 (6 bases). The CDR3 covers 12 residues. Trimming shortened V by 6 bases and J by 6 bases, and 12 bases separated the two germline ends. Germline-derived CDR1 and CDR2 are MNHEY and SVGEGT. The chain's CDR3 is CASSLQQGEQYF. Here the CDR3 DNA reads TGTGCCAGCAGCCTCCAACAGGGCGAGCAGTACTTC.

The J gene is TRBJ2-7, the V gene TRBV21-1; the DNA was not used to check the table's D call, TRBD1. TRBV21-1 is an annotated pseudogene. The CDR3 totals 16 residues. In DNA, the CDR3 is TGTGCCAGCAGCATTCCCGGGACAGGGGGCTCCCACGAGCAGTACTTC. Translated, it gives CASSIPGTGGSHEQYF.

The chain combines TRBV7-9 with TRBJ2-7; D is unresolved. The CDR3 has 12 amino acids. The V gene lost 2 bases and the J gene lost 1 base, with 3 bases spanning the gap. Looked up from germline, CDR1 is SEHNR and CDR2 is FQNEAQ (reference sequence). The CDR3 DNA reads as TGTGCCAGCAGCTTAAAGTCCTACGAGCAGTACTTC. This translates into CASSLKSYEQYF.

This chain connects TRBV2 to TRBJ1-3; D might be TRBD1 (5 bases). Trimming cost V 4 bases and J 2 bases, with 18 bases left between them. Germline V gives CDR1 SNHLY, CDR2 FYNNEI. The CDR3 contains 17 residues. This chain's CDR3 is CASSATAFGGPGNTIYF. CDR3 nucleotide sequence: TGTGCCAGCAGTGCCACCGCCTTCGGGGGACCTGGAAACACCATATATTTT.

V usage is TRBV20-1 and J usage is TRBJ1-2, with 7 bases fitting TRBD1. This CDR3 region has 12 residues. V lost 5 bases, J lost 8 bases, and 8 bases stayed unmatched. Germline CDR1 is DFQATT and CDR2 is SNEGSKA (reference sequence). The CDR3 coding sequence is TGCAGTGCTCCCAGGGGGGTGCAGGGCTACACCTTC. This translates into CSAPRGVQGYTF.

The rearrangement uses TRBV20-1 and TRBJ1-5; a possible D gene is TRBD1 (5 bases). Germline V CDR1 and CDR2: DFQATT, SNEGSKA (reference sequence). Trimming removed 1 base from V and 2 bases from J, with 9 bases in between. This CDR3 has 14 residues. In DNA form, the CDR3 reads TGCAGTGCTAGAGTCGGGGCAGGCAATCAGCCCCAGCATTTT. This encodes CSARVGAGNQPQHF.

The V gene is TRBV2, the J gene TRBJ1-4; D unclear. V was shortened by 2 bases and J by 8 bases, with 12 bases between the two germline ends. Germline assignment: CDR1 SNHLY and CDR2 FYNNEI. This CDR3 is built from 14 residues. CDR3 in DNA: TGTGCCAGCAGTGAAAGTCCGGCGTTGGAAAAACTGTTTTTT. Its translation: CASSESPALEKLFF.

The chain employs TRBV29-1 and TRBJ1-1; D is possibly TRBD1 (5 bases). The CDR3 contains 14 residues. Germline V lookup: CDR1 SQVTM, CDR2 ANQGSEA. V was pared by 7 bases and J by 4 bases, with 19 bases between. The DNA for the CDR3 is TGCAGCGCATCCAGCGCCGGGGGTGGCACTGAAGCTTTCTTT. The encoded protein is CSASSAGGGTEAFF.

The chain joins TRBV24-1 to TRBJ2-3, with 7 bases that match TRBD1. CDR3 length equals 16 residues. V was pared by 4 bases and J by 2 bases, with 8 bases of the junction left unmatched. CDR1 and CDR2 from the germline V gene are KGHDR and SFDVKD. The CDR3 DNA reads TGTGCCACCAGTGAGAGCCGGACAGGATACACAGATACGCAGTATTTT. It specifies CATSESRTGYTDTQYF.